The clone carrying this T cell receptor beta chain was seen many times. This sample stems from a study of low-dose radiotherapy and immunotherapy resistance in tumors. Study details: Across 26 weeks, 13 Gy in total went to Cohort 2, delivered as 1 Gy per fraction every two weeks. With cycle 1 day 1 as the start, patients took oral aspirin 300 mg daily for four cycles.

The CDR3 contains 15 residues. Trimming took 5 bases from V and 6 from J, leaving 20 bases between them. The V gene's germline CDR1 is MRHNA and CDR2 SNTAGT. First-strand cDNA relied on TRAV- and TRBV-specific primers spanning alpha and beta chains. Amplification of TCRs used a constant-region primer and V-primer adapter for 15 to 25 PCR cycles. Isolated mRNA was amplified by in vitro transcription. One entry per CDR3 protein results from TCRdb running MiXCR on the reads. The data contain tens of thousands of distinct CDR3 sequences, about 18% of them singletons. Time point: before trial treatment. Administered to the donors were nivolumab, ipilimumab, aspirin, low-dose cyclophosphamide and low-dose radiotherapy.

The receptor's source is a male donor with prostate cancer. Sequenced material: PBMCs, taken before treatment. The chain has TRBV6-4 and TRBJ2-7, with D possibly TRBD1 on 5 matching bases. CDR3 in amino acids: CASSPGPRNGREQYF. DNA of the CDR3: TGTGCCAGCAGTCCAGGGCCCAGGAACGGGCGCGAGCAGTACTTC.